The 10 T cell receptor beta chains below come from one sample, sequenced in a study of PD-L1 blockade in urothelial cancer. TCRdb keeps only in-frame clones here, not all; method: immunoSEQ multiplex PCR. Of 40,000 or so clones listed, around 80% are singletons. The input for sequencing was PBMCs, taken around atezolizumab (anti-PD-L1) treatment. These receptor sequences come from a man in his sixties or seventies with urothelial cancer.

This chain connects TRBV18 to TRBJ2-7, with TRBD1 matching 7 bases. The germline V gene has CDR1 KGHSH and CDR2 LQKENI. This CDR3 contains 14 residues. V shed 2 bases, J shed 1 base, and the junction held 2 bases outside the gene matches. CDR3 protein: CASSPAQGSYEQYF. The CDR3 DNA sequence: TGTGCCAGCTCACCAGCACAGGGGTCCTACGAGCAGTACTTC. The variable domain in full, completed from reference TRBV18 and TRBJ2-7, reads NAGVMQNPRHLVRRRGQEARLRCSPMKGHSHVYWYRQLPEEGLKFMVYLQKENIIDESGMPKERFSAEFPKEGPSILRIQQVVRGDSAAYFCASSPAQGSYEQYFGPGTRLTVT.

Notes on this clone: The same CDR3 also results from other DNA sequences found in this sample. This chain links TRBV9 with TRBJ1-1; D not certain. The V end lost 0 bases, the J end lost 6 bases, and 9 bases lay between the germline ends. The CDR3 runs 13 residues. CDR1 is SGDLS and CDR2 is YYNGEE in the germline V gene. CDR3 bases: TGTGCCAGCAGCGTAGTCGGAGGCGCTGAAGCTTTCTTT. This gives the protein CASSVVGGAEAFF.

This clone was detected only once. The V call is TRBV7-2, the J call TRBJ1-2; TRBD1 is a possible D gene (6 bases). This CDR3 region has 18 residues. V was pared by 5 bases and J by 0 bases, with 22 bases between. Germline-derived CDR1 and CDR2 are SGHTA and FQGNSA. This CDR3 reads CASSKNPPGDAANYGYTF. CDR3 nucleotide sequence: TGTGCCAGCAGCAAAAACCCCCCAGGGGATGCGGCTAACTATGGCTACACCTTC.

This rearrangement joins TRBV5-1 to TRBJ1-2; possible D gene TRBD1, 5 bases. Trimming removed 5 bases from V and 3 bases from J, with 17 bases in between. The CDR3 loop spans 15 amino acids. The germline V gene has CDR1 SGHRS and CDR2 YFSETQ. CDR3 DNA sequence: TGCGCCAGCAGTCGGGGCGGGGCGACTGACTATGGCTACACCTTC. The encoded protein is CASSRGGATDYGYTF.

The rearrangement uses TRBV5-1 and TRBJ1-3; tentatively, D is TRBD1 (6 bases). Germline V gene data show CDR1 as SGHRS and CDR2 as YFSETQ. V was cut by 3 bases and J by 4 bases, with 14 bases left in between. This CDR3 spans 15 amino acids. CDR3 sequence reads: CASSSRQGQGNTIYF. For the CDR3, the DNA is TGCGCCAGCAGCTCGAGACAAGGACAGGGAAACACCATATATTTT.

J is TRBJ1-6 and V is TRBV27; possibly TRBD1 for D (6 bases). In germline, CDR1 is MNHEY, CDR2 SMNVEV (reference sequence). With 2 bases removed from V and 4 bases from J, the gap between germline ends came to 12 bases. The CDR3 runs 16 residues. DNA for the CDR3: TGTGCCAGCAGTTTAACCCCGACAGGTTATAATTCACCCCTCCACTTT. It encodes CASSLTPTGYNSPLHF.

V and J are TRBV7-3 and TRBJ2-3, with D perhaps matching TRBD2 (7 bases). CDR3 length equals 15 residues. Between the trimmed V and J ends, which lost 5 bases and 6 bases, there was a span of 18 bases. Looked up from germline, CDR1 is SGHTA and CDR2 is FQGTGA. The CDR3 reads CASSGGGGPGDTQYF. In nucleotides, the CDR3 is TGTGCCAGCAGCGGAGGGGGGGGGCCAGGGGATACGCAGTATTTT.

This clone was detected only once. The chain recombines TRBV6-1 with TRBJ1-5; D gene ambiguous. CDR1 and CDR2 from the germline V gene are MNHNS and SASEGT. The V and J ends lost 7 bases and 1 base respectively, with 11 bases between them. The CDR3 runs to 14 residues. The CDR3 sequence is CASKWPGSNQPQHF. The CDR3 nucleotides are TGTGCCAGCAAGTGGCCGGGGAGCAATCAGCCCCAGCATTTT.

This chain uses TRBV7-9 with TRBJ2-1; 7 bases match TRBD2. The V gene's germline CDR1 is SEHNR and CDR2 FQNEAQ (reference sequence). The CDR3 length is 15 residues. The V gene end was trimmed by 1 base and the J gene end by 3 bases; junction bases not matched to a gene: 3. The DNA for the CDR3 is TGTGCCAGCAGCTTAGTTTCTAGCGGCTACAATGAGCAGTTCTTC. This gives the protein CASSLVSSGYNEQFF.

The chain joins TRBV15 to TRBJ1-2; D ambiguous. CDR1 and CDR2 (germline): LNHNV, YYDKDF (reference sequence). The V end lost 1 base, the J end lost 8 bases, and 14 bases lay between the germline ends. The CDR3 sequence is 14 residues long. Written as DNA, the CDR3 is TGTGCCACCAGCAGAGTCCGGACTGGCGCCGGCTACACCTTC. The encoded protein is CATSRVRTGAGYTF.